The present entry profiles one T cell receptor (beta chain) with its context. Its antigen remains unknown. These data come from a study of cytomegalovirus exposure and HLA in healthy donors. The PCR ran on 60 Vbeta and 13 Jbeta primers. Using immunoSEQ multiplex PCR, the repertoire was profiled, and TCRdb retains in-frame clones only, with some absent. The sample yields over 150,000 clones, about 75% seen once. Whole-study findings and limits: The dataset shows that most TCR sequences were rare, while some public TCRs occurred in many donors.

Trimming left V 6 bases short and J 6 bases short, with 20 bases between. This CDR3 spans 16 amino acids. Germline values: CDR1 MNHEY, CDR2 SMNVEV (reference sequence). V gene TRBV27 combines with J gene TRBJ1-4; D may be TRBD1 (5 bases). The source material was PBMCs. The source of this sequence is a male donor in good health and CMV-seropositive. The CDR3 sequence is CASSPLRGGVHEKLFF. For the CDR3, the DNA is TGTGCCAGCAGCCCACTTAGGGGAGGGGTCCATGAAAAACTGTTTTTT.